This TCR beta chain was profiled in a study of blood T cells in healthy people across ages. Sample donors were healthy Caucasian individuals that came from Russia, aged 6 to 90. General study points: Roughly linear age-related decline in beta diversity appeared, significant by age around 42.

The use of a sample-barcoded 5' primer and a J-beta primer mix characterized a second PCR of roughly 6 to 12 cycles. TCRdb used MiXCR to reprocess the 5' RACE reads, holding one entry per CDR3 protein. The data contain 650,000 to 1,000,000 distinct CDR3 sequences, about 42% of them seen just once; the ten biggest clones take up approximately 18%. With regard to this clonotype: Its specificity is unknown.

The clonotype was recovered from a man older than 75 in good health. The sequencing input was blood.

CDR3 sequence (DNA): TGCAGCGTTCAAGGGGACAGCGACTATGGCTACACCTTC. It yields the protein CSVQGDSDYGYTF. The chain is built from TRBV29-1 and TRBJ1-2, with TRBD1 identical over 7 bases. Germline V gives CDR1 SQVTM, CDR2 ANQGSEA. The CDR3 length is 13 residues. V lost 5 bases to trimming and J lost 3 bases; unmatched junction nucleotides: 6.